These T cell receptor beta chains were read from a single sample in a study of T cells after yellow fever vaccination. TCRdb re-derived calls from the 5' RACE reads in MiXCR, one entry per CDR3 protein. The sample has a few hundred thousand distinct CDR3 sequences; roughly an eighth are singletons. This specimen consisted of CD4+ T cells sorted from PBMCs, obtained 15 days after the yellow fever booster vaccination. The receptors shown here come from a man between 18 and 35 years old who received the YFV17D yellow fever vaccine. Each CDR3 is given with its conserved first and last residue. The order of the fields is clone size, J gene, D gene, V gene, CDR3 protein, CDR3 DNA. A D gene is named only where the DNA matches it firmly. Not every row has a clone size; where given, it reads once, few, many or a size class.

few | TRBJ2-4 | TRBD2 | TRBV5-6 | CASTGGADPAF | TGTGCCAGCACGGGGGGGGCAGATCCAGCCTTC
- | TRBJ1-2 | - | TRBV6-6 | CASSPDRGYTF | TGTGCCAGCAGTCCGGACAGAGGCTACACCTTC
few | TRBJ2-5 | TRBD1 | TRBV12-3/TRBV12-4 | CASRPTGGGGTQHF | TGTGCCAGCAGACCCACAGGGGGCGGTGGGACCCAGCACTTC
few | TRBJ2-1 | TRBD2 | TRBV7-2 | CASSLAAGGLYEQFF | TGTGCCAGCAGCTTAGCAGCGGGGGGCCTGTATGAGCAGTTCTTC
many | TRBJ2-3 | - | TRBV5-1 | CASSGPTDTQYF | TGCGCCAGCAGCGGACCCACAGATACGCAGTATTTT
few | TRBJ2-3 | TRBD2 | TRBV5-1 | CASSRGGLSGTDTQYF | TGCGCCAGCAGCCGGGGGGGTCTGAGCGGAACAGATACGCAGTATTTT
- | TRBJ2-7 | TRBD1 | TRBV14 | CASSQARTGATYEQYF | TGTGCCAGCAGCCAAGCAAGGACAGGGGCCACCTACGAGCAGTACTTC
- | TRBJ2-6 | - | TRBV4-3 | CASSQDPANSGANVLTF | TGCGCCAGCAGCCAAGACCCGGCCAACTCTGGGGCCAACGTCCTGACTTTC
- | TRBJ2-5 | TRBD1 | TRBV6-2/TRBV6-3 | CASCDRARETQYF | TGTGCCAGCTGTGACAGGGCGCGGGAGACCCAGTACTTC
few | TRBJ2-3 | - | TRBV9 | CASSVAPQRGTDTQYF | TGTGCCAGCAGCGTAGCACCCCAGAGAGGCACAGATACGCAGTATTTT
once | TRBJ2-2 | - | TRBV5-1 | CASSSHGGPGELFF | TGCGCCAGCAGCTCACACGGGGGTCCCGGGGAGCTGTTTTTT
many | TRBJ1-1 | - | TRBV7-7 | CASSMDKNTEAFF | TGTGCTAGCAGCATGGACAAGAACACTGAAGCTTTCTTT
many | TRBJ1-1 | - | TRBV5-1 | CASSSRGTEAFF | TGCGCCAGCAGCTCCAGGGGCACTGAAGCTTTCTTT
few | TRBJ2-3 | TRBD1 | TRBV30 | CAWTGGDTQYF | TGTGCCTGGACAGGGGGTGATACGCAGTATTTT
many | TRBJ2-3 | - | TRBV7-8 | CASSISRIVDTQYF | TGTGCCAGCAGCATCTCTAGAATTGTCGATACGCAGTATTTT
- | TRBJ1-1 | - | TRBV2 | CASSDTGEAFF | TGTGCCAGCAGTGATACGGGGGAAGCTTTCTTT
few | TRBJ2-3 | TRBD1 | TRBV5-6 | CASSVPGQGATDTQYF | TGTGCCAGCAGCGTTCCGGGACAGGGGGCCACAGATACGCAGTATTTT
few | TRBJ2-3 | - | TRBV3-1 | CASSQVPSDTQYF | TGTGCCAGCAGCCAAGTCCCCTCGGATACGCAGTATTTT
- | TRBJ2-7 | TRBD1 | TRBV4-3 | CASSQEGTGGDEQYF | TGCGCCAGCAGCCAAGAGGGGACAGGGGGCGACGAGCAGTACTTC
- | TRBJ1-2 | - | TRBV12-3/TRBV12-4 | CASSQPDRIYGYTF | TGTGCCAGCAGTCAACCCGACAGAATCTATGGCTACACCTTC
many | TRBJ2-7 | TRBD1 | TRBV7-6 | CASSLNEGAGYEQYF | TGTGCCAGCAGCTTAAATGAGGGGGCCGGTTACGAGCAGTACTTC
- | TRBJ2-5 | - | TRBV9 | CASSVTGEETQYF | TGTGCCAGCAGCGTAACAGGAGAAGAGACCCAGTACTTC
- | TRBJ2-2 | - | TRBV5-5 | CASEPGSTLSTGELFF | TGTGCCAGCGAACCAGGGTCCACCTTGAGCACCGGGGAGCTGTTTTTT
few | TRBJ1-5 | - | TRBV20-1 | CSARPGGGKPQHF | TGCAGTGCCCGACCGGGAGGTGGGAAGCCCCAGCATTTT
few | TRBJ1-1 | - | TRBV28 | CASSSGSEAFF | TGTGCCAGCAGTTCCGGGAGTGAAGCTTTCTTT
many | TRBJ2-1 | - | TRBV28 | CASWGDRKLYNEQFF | TGTGCCAGCTGGGGGGATCGAAAACTCTACAATGAGCAGTTCTTC
- | TRBJ1-4 | - | TRBV4-3 | CASSQQTVEKLFF | TGCGCCAGCAGCCAGCAGACGGTAGAAAAACTGTTTTTT
- | TRBJ1-5 | - | TRBV19 | CASRTEYSNQPQHF | TGTGCCAGTAGGACAGAGTATAGCAATCAGCCCCAGCATTTT
- | TRBJ2-4 | - | TRBV7-2 | CASSSPPNIQYF | TGTGCCAGCAGTTCCCCGCCAAACATTCAGTACTTC
- | TRBJ1-1 | - | TRBV20-1 | CSARSAGVARTEAFF | TGCAGTGCTAGGTCGGCGGGGGTAGCTCGCACTGAAGCTTTCTTT
- | TRBJ2-7 | TRBD2 | TRBV12-3/TRBV12-4 | CASSSLAGGREQYF | TGTGCCAGCAGTAGTCTAGCGGGGGGGCGGGAGCAGTACTTC
- | TRBJ2-6 | TRBD1 | TRBV7-2 | CASSLLTGGSGANVLTF | TGTGCCAGCAGCTTGCTGACAGGGGGCTCTGGGGCCAACGTCCTGACTTTC
- | TRBJ2-3 | - | TRBV5-1 | CASSYGRTSYGDTQYF | TGCGCCAGCAGCTATGGACGGACATCGTATGGAGATACGCAGTATTTT
few | TRBJ1-1 | - | TRBV29-1 | CSVEGQDEAFF | TGCAGCGTCGAGGGTCAGGATGAAGCTTTCTTT
few | TRBJ2-2 | TRBD1 | TRBV5-1 | CASSFRDRGAGELFF | TGCGCCAGCAGCTTCCGGGACAGGGGAGCCGGGGAGCTGTTTTTT
- | TRBJ2-5 | - | TRBV6-5 | CAIGGNQETQYF | TGTGCCATTGGAGGGAACCAAGAGACCCAGTACTTC
few | TRBJ2-5 | - | TRBV9 | CASSPPGTTQAQYF | TGTGCCAGCAGCCCTCCCGGGACGACACAGGCCCAGTACTTC
few | TRBJ2-1 | - | TRBV5-6 | CASSQGGRTYNEQFF | TGTGCCAGCAGCCAAGGAGGACGGACGTACAATGAGCAGTTCTTC
- | TRBJ2-6 | - | TRBV6-2/TRBV6-3 | CASSPVAYTSSGANVLTF | TGTGCCAGCAGCCCAGTGGCGTACACAAGCTCTGGGGCCAACGTCCTGACTTTC
few | TRBJ2-4 | - | TRBV7-2 | CASSLMTATPKNIQYF | TGTGCCAGCAGCTTAATGACAGCGACACCCAAAAACATTCAGTACTTC
- | TRBJ2-2 | - | TRBV5-1 | CASSFRSSGELFF | TGCGCCAGCAGCTTCCGCAGCTCCGGGGAGCTGTTTTTT
few | TRBJ2-7 | TRBD2 | TRBV27 | CASSKTSGGARYEQYF | TGTGCCAGCAGTAAGACTAGCGGGGGGGCCCGTTACGAGCAGTACTTC
- | TRBJ2-1 | TRBD1 | TRBV19 | CASNFGTGGGNEQFF | TGTGCCAGTAACTTTGGGACAGGGGGCGGGAATGAGCAGTTCTTC